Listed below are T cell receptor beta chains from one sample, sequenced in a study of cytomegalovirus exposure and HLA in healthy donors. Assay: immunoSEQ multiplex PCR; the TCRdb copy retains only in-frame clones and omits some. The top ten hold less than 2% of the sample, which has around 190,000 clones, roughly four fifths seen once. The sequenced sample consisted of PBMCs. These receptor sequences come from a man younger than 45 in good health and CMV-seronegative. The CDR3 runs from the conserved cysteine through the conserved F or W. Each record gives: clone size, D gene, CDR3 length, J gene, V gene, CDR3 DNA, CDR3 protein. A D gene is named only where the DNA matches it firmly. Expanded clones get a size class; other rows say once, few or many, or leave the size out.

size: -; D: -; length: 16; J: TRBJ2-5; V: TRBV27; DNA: TGTGCCAGCAGTTACGGCGGCCGAGTGAACCAAGAGACCCAGTACTTC; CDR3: CASSYGGRVNQETQYF
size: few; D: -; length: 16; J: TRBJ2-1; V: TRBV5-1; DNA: TGCGCCAGCAGCCCGAGTCGGCAGGCATCCTACAATGAGCAGTTCTTC; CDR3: CASSPSRQASYNEQFF
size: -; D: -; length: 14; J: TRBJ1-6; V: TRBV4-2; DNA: TGTGCCAGCAGCCAAGAGGCGGAAAATTCACCCCTCCACTTT; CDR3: CASSQEAENSPLHF
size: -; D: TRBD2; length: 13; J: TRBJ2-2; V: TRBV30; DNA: TGTGCCAGTAGCGGGAGATACACCGGGGAGCTGTTTTTT; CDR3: CASSGRYTGELFF
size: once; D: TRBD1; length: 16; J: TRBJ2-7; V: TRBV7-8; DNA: TGTGCCAGCAGCTCGCAACCGGGACAGCGCCCGTACGAGCAGTACTTC; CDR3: CASSSQPGQRPYEQYF
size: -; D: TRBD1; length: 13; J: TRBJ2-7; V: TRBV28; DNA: TGTGCCAGCAGTTTTGGGACAGGGATCGAGCAGTACTTC; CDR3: CASSFGTGIEQYF
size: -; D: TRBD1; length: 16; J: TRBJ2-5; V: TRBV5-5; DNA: TGTGCCAGCATCGCGTGGGGGACAGGGGGCGATGAGACCCAGTACTTC; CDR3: CASIAWGTGGDETQYF
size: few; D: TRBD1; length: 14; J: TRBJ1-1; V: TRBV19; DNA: TGTGCCAGCCCAAAACAGGGGATCCTCACTGAAGCTTTCTTT; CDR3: CASPKQGILTEAFF
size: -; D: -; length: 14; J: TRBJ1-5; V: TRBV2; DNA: TGTGCCAGCAAACGTGGAGATGCCCATCAGCCCCAGCATTTT; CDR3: CASKRGDAHQPQHF
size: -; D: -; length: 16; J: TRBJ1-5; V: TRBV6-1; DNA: TGTGCCAGCAGTGAAGCGCTCAAAGGAGGCAATCAGCCCCAGCATTTT; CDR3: CASSEALKGGNQPQHF
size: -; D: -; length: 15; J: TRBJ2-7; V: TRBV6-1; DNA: TGTGCCAGCACCGAGGTAACCCTGAGCTCCTACGAGCAGTACTTC; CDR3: CASTEVTLSSYEQYF
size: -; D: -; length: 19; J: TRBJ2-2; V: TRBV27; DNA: TGTGCCAGCAGTTTATCGGCGGCGGGACGTCAACCGAACACCGGGGAGCTGTTTTTT; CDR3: CASSLSAAGRQPNTGELFF
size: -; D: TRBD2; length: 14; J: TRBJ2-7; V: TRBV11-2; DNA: TGTGCCAGCAGCCGAATTAGCGGGAGTTACGAGCAGTACTTC; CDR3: CASSRISGSYEQYF
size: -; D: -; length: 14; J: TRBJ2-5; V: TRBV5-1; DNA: TGCGCCAGCAGCTTGGAACAGGGAAAGGAGACCCAGTACTTC; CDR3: CASSLEQGKETQYF
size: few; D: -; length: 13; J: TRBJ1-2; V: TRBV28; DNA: TGTGCCAGCAGGGTAGACAGGTTTAATGGCTACACCTTC; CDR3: CASRVDRFNGYTF
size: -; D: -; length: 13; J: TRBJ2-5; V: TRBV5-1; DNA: TGCGCCAGCAGCTTGGAAGGGGCAGAGACCCAGTACTTC; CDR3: CASSLEGAETQYF
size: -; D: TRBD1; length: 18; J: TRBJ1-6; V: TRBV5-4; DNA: TGTGCCAGCAGCTTCCCCCAAAGCCAGGGGGAAACGGAGTCACCCCTCCACTTT; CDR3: CASSFPQSQGETESPLHF
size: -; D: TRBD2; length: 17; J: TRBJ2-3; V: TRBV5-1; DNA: TGCGCCAGCAGCCCTGACTGGGGGGAGGGCCATGCAGATACGCAGTATTTT; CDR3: CASSPDWGEGHADTQYF
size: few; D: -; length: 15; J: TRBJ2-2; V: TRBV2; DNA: TGTGCCAGCAGCAGACAGGGAGGGAACACCGGGGAGCTGTTTTTT; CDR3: CASSRQGGNTGELFF
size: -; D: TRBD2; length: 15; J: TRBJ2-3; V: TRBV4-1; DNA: TGCGCCAGCAGCCATCCAGCGGGAGGCACAGATACGCAGTATTTT; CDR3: CASSHPAGGTDTQYF
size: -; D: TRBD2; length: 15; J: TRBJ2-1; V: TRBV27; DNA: TGTGCCAGCAGGGTAGCGGGAGACCCTTACAATGAGCAGTTCTTC; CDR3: CASRVAGDPYNEQFF
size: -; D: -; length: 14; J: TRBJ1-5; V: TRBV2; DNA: TGTGCCAGCAGTGACCGTGTAAGCAATCAGCCCCAGCATTTT; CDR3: CASSDRVSNQPQHF
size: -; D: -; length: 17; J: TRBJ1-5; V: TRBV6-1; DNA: TGTGCCAGCAGTGAAAATTTAAGAACGGTTGGTGCTGAGCCCCAGCATTTT; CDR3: CASSENLRTVGAEPQHF
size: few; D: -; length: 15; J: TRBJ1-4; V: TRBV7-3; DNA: TGTGCCAGCAGCCCCGGACAGACAACTAATGAAAAACTGTTTTTT; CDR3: CASSPGQTTNEKLFF
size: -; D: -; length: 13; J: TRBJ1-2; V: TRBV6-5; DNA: TGTGCCAGCAGTCCCGACACTAACTATGGCTACACCTTC; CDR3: CASSPDTNYGYTF
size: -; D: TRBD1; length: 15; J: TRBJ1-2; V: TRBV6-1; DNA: TGTGCCAGCAGAGACAGGGCCCCATCTAACTATGGCTACACCTTC; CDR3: CASRDRAPSNYGYTF
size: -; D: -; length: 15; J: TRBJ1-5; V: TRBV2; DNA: TGTGCCAGCAGTGAGTCGGAGGGTGGCAATCAGCCCCAGCATTTT; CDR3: CASSESEGGNQPQHF
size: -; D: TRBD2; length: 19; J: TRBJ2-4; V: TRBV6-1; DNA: TGTGCCAGCAGTGAAGTCAAAGACGGGACTAGCGGGAGGAGAAACATTCAGTACTTC; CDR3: CASSEVKDGTSGRRNIQYF
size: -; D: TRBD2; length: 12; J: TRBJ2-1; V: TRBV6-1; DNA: TGTGCCAGCAGGCGGGAGTGGTATGAGCAGTTCTTC; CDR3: CASRREWYEQFF
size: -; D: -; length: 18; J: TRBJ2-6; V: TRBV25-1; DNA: TGTGCCAGCAGTGAAAACCACCCCTTTAGCTCTGGGGCCAACGTCCTGACTTTC; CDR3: CASSENHPFSSGANVLTF
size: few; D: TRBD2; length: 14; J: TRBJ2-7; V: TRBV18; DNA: TGTGCCAGCTCACCTGGGACTAGCAGTTACGAGCAGTACTTC; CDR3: CASSPGTSSYEQYF
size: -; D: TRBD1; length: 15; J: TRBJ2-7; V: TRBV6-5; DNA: TGTGCCAGCAGTTACGCGGGGACAGGGCCCTACGAGCAGTACTTC; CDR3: CASSYAGTGPYEQYF
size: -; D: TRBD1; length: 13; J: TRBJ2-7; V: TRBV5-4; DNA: TGTGCCAGCGGTCCCAGGGGGCTATACGAGCAGTACTTC; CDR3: CASGPRGLYEQYF
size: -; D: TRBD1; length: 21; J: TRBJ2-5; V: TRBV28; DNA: TGTGCCAGCAGTCCAGACCGGGGACAGGTTTCCCCTTCTAGGATTGAAGAGACCCAGTACTTC; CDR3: CASSPDRGQVSPSRIEETQYF
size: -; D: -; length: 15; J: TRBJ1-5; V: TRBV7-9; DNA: TGTGCCAGCAGCTCGGATACAGGGTCAAATCAGCCCCAGCATTTT; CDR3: CASSSDTGSNQPQHF
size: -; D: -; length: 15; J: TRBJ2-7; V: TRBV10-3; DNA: TGTGCCATCAGTGATCCAGGGAAATCCCCCTACGAGCAGTACTTC; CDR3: CAISDPGKSPYEQYF
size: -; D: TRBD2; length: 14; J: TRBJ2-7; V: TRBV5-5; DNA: TGTGCCAGCAGCTTGGACAGCGGGAGGGACGAGCAGTACTTC; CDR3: CASSLDSGRDEQYF
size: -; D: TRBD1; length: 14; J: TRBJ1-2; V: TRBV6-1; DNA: TGTGCCAGCAGTGTGGGCGACAGGGGTTATGGCTACACCTTC; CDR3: CASSVGDRGYGYTF
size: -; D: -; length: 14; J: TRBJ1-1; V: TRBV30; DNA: TGTGCCTGGAGCTGGCCGGATGCGGACACTGAAGCTTTCTTT; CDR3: CAWSWPDADTEAFF
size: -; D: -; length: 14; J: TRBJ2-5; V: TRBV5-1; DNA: TGCGCCAGCAGCCAGACGGAGTACCAAGAGACCCAGTACTTC; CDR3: CASSQTEYQETQYF
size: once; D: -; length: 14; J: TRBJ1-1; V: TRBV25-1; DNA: TGTGCCAGCAGTGAAAATAGGGAAGTTCAGGGAGCTTTCTTT; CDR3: CASSENREVQGAFF
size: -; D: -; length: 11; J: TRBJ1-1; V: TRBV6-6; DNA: TGTGCCAGCAAACTCCCGGGGGAAGCTTTCTTT; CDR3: CASKLPGEAFF
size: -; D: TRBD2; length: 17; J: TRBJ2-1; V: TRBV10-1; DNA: TGCGCCAGCAGTGAGTCGAGGCTAGCGGGAACCTACAATGAGCAGTTCTTC; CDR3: CASSESRLAGTYNEQFF
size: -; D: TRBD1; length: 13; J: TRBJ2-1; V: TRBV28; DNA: TGTGCCAGCAGTTCCGACAGGGAAAATGAGCAGTTCTTC; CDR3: CASSSDRENEQFF
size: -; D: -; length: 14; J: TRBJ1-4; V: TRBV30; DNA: TGTGCCTGGAGTGTCGGAGGGGCGAGTGAAAAACTGTTTTTT; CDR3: CAWSVGGASEKLFF
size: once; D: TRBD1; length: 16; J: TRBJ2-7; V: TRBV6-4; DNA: TGTGCCAGCAGTGACTCGAATGGACAGGGCGCCTACGAGCAGTACTTC; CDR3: CASSDSNGQGAYEQYF
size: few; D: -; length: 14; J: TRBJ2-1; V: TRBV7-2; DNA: TGTGCCAGCAGCTTGAACGGGTTCTACAATGAGCAGTTCTTC; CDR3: CASSLNGFYNEQFF
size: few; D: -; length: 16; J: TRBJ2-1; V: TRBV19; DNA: TGTGCCAGTAGGGGCTTGGTCACTAGACTGCACAATGAGCAGTTCTTC; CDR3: CASRGLVTRLHNEQFF